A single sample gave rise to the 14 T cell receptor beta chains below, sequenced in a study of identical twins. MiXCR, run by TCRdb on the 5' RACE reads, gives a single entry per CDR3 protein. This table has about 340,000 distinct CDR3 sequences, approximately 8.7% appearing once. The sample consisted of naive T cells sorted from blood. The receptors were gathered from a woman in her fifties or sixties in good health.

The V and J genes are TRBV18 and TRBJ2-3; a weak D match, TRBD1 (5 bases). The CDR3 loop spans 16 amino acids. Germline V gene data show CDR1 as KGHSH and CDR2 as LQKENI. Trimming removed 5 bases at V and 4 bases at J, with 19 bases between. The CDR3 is CASSTLIAGSADTQYF. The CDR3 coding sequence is TGTGCCAGCTCAACCCTAATAGCAGGGTCCGCAGATACGCAGTATTTT.

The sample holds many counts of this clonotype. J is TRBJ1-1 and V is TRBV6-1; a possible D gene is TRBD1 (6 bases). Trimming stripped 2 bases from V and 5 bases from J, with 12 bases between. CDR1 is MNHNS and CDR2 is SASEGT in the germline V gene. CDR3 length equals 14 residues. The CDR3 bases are TGTGCCAGCAGTGAAAGGGGGTTTGGGACTGAAGCTTTCTTT. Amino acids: CASSERGFGTEAFF.

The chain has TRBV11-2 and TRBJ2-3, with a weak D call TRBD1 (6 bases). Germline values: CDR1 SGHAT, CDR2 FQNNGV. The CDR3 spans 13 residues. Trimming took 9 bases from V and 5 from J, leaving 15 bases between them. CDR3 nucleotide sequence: TGTGCCAGTGGAAGGGGGAGCGGAGATACGCAGTATTTT. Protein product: CASGRGSGDTQYF.

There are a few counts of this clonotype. The CDR3 sequence: CASSQVASGRSDTQYF. For the CDR3, the DNA is TGTGCCAGCAGCCAAGTAGCTAGCGGGAGATCAGATACGCAGTATTTT. V gene TRBV11-3 combines with J gene TRBJ2-3, with 10 bases matching TRBD2. The germline CDR1 and CDR2 sequences are SGHNT and YENEEA. Trimming removed 5 bases from V and 4 bases from J; junction bases left unmatched: 9. The length of the CDR3 is 16 residues.

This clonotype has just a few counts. CDR3 DNA sequence: TGTGCCAGCAGCGAAGGACTAGCGGGAGGTCACAATGAGCAGTTCTTC. This sequence encodes CASSEGLAGGHNEQFF. The rearrangement links TRBV7-8 to TRBJ2-1; 14 bases are a match to TRBD2. V shed 5 bases, J shed 5 bases, and the junction held 5 bases outside the gene matches. Germline assignment: CDR1 SGHVS and CDR2 FQNEAQ. This CDR3 contains 16 residues.

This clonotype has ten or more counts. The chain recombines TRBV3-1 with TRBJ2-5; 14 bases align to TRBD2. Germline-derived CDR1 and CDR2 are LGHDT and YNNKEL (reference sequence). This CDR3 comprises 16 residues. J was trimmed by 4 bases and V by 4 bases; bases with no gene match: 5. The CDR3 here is CASSPVGLAGGETQYF. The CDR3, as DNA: TGTGCCAGCAGCCCAGTTGGACTAGCGGGAGGAGAGACCCAGTACTTC.

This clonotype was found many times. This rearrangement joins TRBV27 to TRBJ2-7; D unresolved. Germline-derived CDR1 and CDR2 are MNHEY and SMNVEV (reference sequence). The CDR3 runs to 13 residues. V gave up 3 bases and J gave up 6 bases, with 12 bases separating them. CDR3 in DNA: TGTGCCAGCAGTTTGAAAGGGTGGGCCGAGCAGTACTTC. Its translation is CASSLKGWAEQYF.

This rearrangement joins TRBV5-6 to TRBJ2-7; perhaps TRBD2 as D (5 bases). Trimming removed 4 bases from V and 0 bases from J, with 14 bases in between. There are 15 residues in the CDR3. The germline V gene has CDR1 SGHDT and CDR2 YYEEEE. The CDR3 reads CASSVRGIFSYEQYF. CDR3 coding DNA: TGTGCCAGCAGCGTTCGGGGTATATTCTCCTACGAGCAGTACTTC. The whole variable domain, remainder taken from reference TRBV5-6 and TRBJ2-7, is DAGVTQSPTHLIKTRGQQVTLRCSPKSGHDTVSWYQQALGQGPQFIFQYYEEEERQRGNFPDRFSGHQFPNYSSELNVNALLLGDSALYLCASSVRGIFSYEQYFGPGTRLTVT.

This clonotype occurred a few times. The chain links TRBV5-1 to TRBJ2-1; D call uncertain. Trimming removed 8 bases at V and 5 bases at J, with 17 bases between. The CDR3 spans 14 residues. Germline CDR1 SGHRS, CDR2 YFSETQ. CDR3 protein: CASSKTVINNEQFF. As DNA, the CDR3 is TGCGCCAGTTCTAAAACAGTTATAAACAATGAGCAGTTCTTC.

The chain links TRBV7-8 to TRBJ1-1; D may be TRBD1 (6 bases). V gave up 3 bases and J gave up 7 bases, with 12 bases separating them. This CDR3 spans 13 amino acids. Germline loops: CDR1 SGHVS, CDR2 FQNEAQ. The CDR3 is CASSFSDRHEAFF. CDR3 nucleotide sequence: TGTGCCAGCAGCTTCTCCGACAGGCATGAAGCTTTCTTT.

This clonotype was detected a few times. CDR3 amino acids: CASSRDGQGGGYTF. The CDR3 coding sequence is TGTGCCAGCAGTCGTGATGGACAGGGGGGTGGCTACACCTTC. The V call is TRBV12-3 or TRBV12-4, the J call TRBJ1-2; 10 bases are a match to TRBD1. Germline trimming cut 5 bases from V and 7 bases from J; bases unmatched to any gene: 7. The CDR3 consists of 14 residues.

DNA for the CDR3: TGTGCCAGCAGCGATACAGGGTACGAGCAGTACTTC. It encodes CASSDTGYEQYF. This rearrangement joins TRBV7-9 to TRBJ2-7; D perhaps matches TRBD1 (6 bases). Germline V gene data show CDR1 as SEHNR and CDR2 as FQNEAQ (reference sequence). The CDR3 covers 12 residues. With 5 bases removed from V and 4 bases from J, the gap between germline ends came to 9 bases.

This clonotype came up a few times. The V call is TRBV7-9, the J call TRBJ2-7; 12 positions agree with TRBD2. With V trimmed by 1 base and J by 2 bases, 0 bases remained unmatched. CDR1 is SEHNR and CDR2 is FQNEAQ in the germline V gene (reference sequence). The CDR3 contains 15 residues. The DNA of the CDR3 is TGTGCCAGCAGCTTAGGACTAGCGGGAGCCTACGAGCAGTACGTC. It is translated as CASSLGLAGAYEQYV.

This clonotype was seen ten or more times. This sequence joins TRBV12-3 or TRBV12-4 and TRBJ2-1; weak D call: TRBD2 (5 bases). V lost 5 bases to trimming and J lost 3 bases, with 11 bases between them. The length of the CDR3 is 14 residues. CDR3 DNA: TGTGCCAGCAGTGCGCTCCGGGACTACAATGAGCAGTTCTTC. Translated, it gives CASSALRDYNEQFF.